This T cell receptor (beta chain) is from a study of PD-1 blockade in classical Hodgkin lymphoma. This CDR3 is 14 amino acids long. Broader study findings: Only CD4+ TCR diversity, not CD8+, had risen significantly by C4D1.

Time point specified: cycle 4 day 1 (C4D1), after six to seven weeks of nivolumab. Every patient experienced relapse after autologous stem cell transplantation, and brentuximab vedotin exposure varied. It was by magnetic negative selection that CD8+ T cells were isolated from thawed PBMCs. Comment on this clone: Antigen unknown. A junction boundary mismatches the germline segment, possibly from a read error.

This table comes from immunoSEQ multiplex PCR, and its TCRdb copy is limited to in-frame clones, with some not included. In the table there are 20,000 or so clones, approximately 90% of which are singletons. This chain joins TRBV5-3 and TRBJ1-1; D uncertain. TRBV5-3 belongs to the ORF category, with a function that is uncertain. Sequencing used CD8+ T cells from blood, obtained before the fourth cycle of nivolumab. The clonotype originates from a human donor with classical Hodgkin lymphoma. CDR3 loop: CASSLAEGGTEAFF. In DNA, the CDR3 is TGTGCCAGCAGCTTGGCGGAAGGCGGCACTGAAGCTTTCTTT.